This T cell receptor (beta chain) was sequenced for a study of blood T cells in healthy people across ages (dated by TCRdb to 2014 to 2015). With respect to the entire study: In model experiments, template switching captured roughly one uniquely barcoded TCR beta cDNA molecule for every two T cells. To avoid experimental bias, donors of different ages were spread randomly across the sequencing lanes. Donors were grouped into four age groups: young (average roughly 15 years), middle-aged (less than 40), aged (approximately 58) and long-lived (approximately 81). The study analyzed two additional independent replicas of 1 million unique cDNA reads from the same blood draw for two donors, one aged 18 to 30 and one aged 80 or older. Using deep sequencing normalized with unique cDNA molecular identifiers, the study measured how TCR beta repertoire diversity changes with age. What the study reported, not specific to this receptor: The CMV infection status of donors was not known, potentially confounding age-related changes in expanded clonotypes. Compared with the aged group, the long-lived group had more naive CD4+ T cells, fewer expanded clones and increased TCR diversity, suggesting age selection. There was a strong correlation between observed TCR beta diversity and the percentage of naive T cells measured by flow cytometry. Estimates of total diversity from one million sequenced T cells were regarded as lower bounds and underestimates. As age increased, observed TCR beta diversity per million T cells dropped in a roughly linear way, and a significant reduction was already evident by age 40. Because profiling used bulk unsorted PBMCs, naive and antigen-experienced compartments could not be compared conclusively.

As regards this clonotype: This receptor's antigen is unknown. The record has no base qualities; no much larger clone is one base away.

The roughly 39 donors, aged about 6 to 95 years, were systemically healthy Caucasian individuals from Russia. About 10 milliliters of peripheral blood were collected from each donor into EDTA-treated Vacutainer tubes. Ficoll-Paque density-gradient centrifugation was used to isolate PBMCs, with at least 7 million obtained per sample. Total RNA was extracted from PBMCs with Trizol reagent, with at least 6 micrograms obtained per sample. For every donor, flow cytometry on a PBMC aliquot measured the percentage of naive CD45RAhigh/CD27high T cells. Preparation of the library involved 5' RACE. Sequencing was performed on an Illumina HiSeq 2500. A second PCR of roughly 7 to 12 cycles was run with a J-beta primer mix and a sample-barcoded 5' primer. A template-switch 5' adaptor carrying 12 random nucleotides introduced a unique molecular identifier onto each TCR beta cDNA molecule. At least 2.5 million CDR3-containing paired-end reads were obtained from each sample. First-strand cDNA was synthesized from all RNA with the Mint cDNA synthesis kit, primed by a TRBC-specific oligonucleotide. Following uracil-DNA glycosylase treatment, a first 18-cycle PCR with universal primers M1SS and BC2_uni_R was performed on all cDNA. The study's processing was this. Normalization of each sample was performed by random selection of 1 million high-quality reads, each carrying a distinct molecular identifier. Instead of being binned into consensus sequences, reads with shared molecular identifiers were discarded. MiTCR, set to a Q25 quality threshold and the strictest error-elimination algorithm, was used for CDR3 identification, clonotype clustering and error correction. Lower-bound total TCR beta diversity was estimated with a nonparametric unseen species model using Euler transformation. TCRdb redid the processing of the public reads, applying fastp at Q25 and MiXCR, and retained in-frame beta chains. Duplicate CDR3 protein sequences are folded into a single record with the most common DNA and genes. The V and J calls were determined by TCRdb, not by the authors. The sample table records about 730,000 distinct CDR3 sequences; 40% to 45% of these occur just once. The ten largest clones capture 20% to 25% of the sample.

The specimen was blood. This TCR was recovered from an older woman in good health.

The base sequence is TGCAGCGGTTGGGGACTAGCTGGGGATGAGCAGTACTTC. Its amino acids are CSGWGLAGDEQYF. The V and J segments used are TRBV29-1 and TRBJ2-5, with 9 bases aligning to TRBD2. Trimming leaves V shorter by 7 bases and J shorter by 11 bases, with the junction holding 14 bases beyond the gene matches. The CDR3 spans 13 residues, from the cysteine through the phenylalanine. CDR3 DNA only is kept here, 39 bases in frame from base 1. CDR1 and CDR2 are read off the germline V gene as SQVTM and ANQGSEA.